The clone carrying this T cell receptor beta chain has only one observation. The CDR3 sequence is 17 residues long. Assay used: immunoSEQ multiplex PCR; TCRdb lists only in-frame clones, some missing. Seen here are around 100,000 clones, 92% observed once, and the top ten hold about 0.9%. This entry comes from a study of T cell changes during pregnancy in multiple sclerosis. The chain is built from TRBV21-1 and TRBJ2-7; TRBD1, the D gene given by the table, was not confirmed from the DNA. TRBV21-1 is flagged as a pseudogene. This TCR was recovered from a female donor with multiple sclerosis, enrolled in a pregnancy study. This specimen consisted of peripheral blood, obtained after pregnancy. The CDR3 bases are TGTGCCAGCAGCAAGGTTTGGGGCCGAGACAGGGGACGCGAGCAGTACTTC. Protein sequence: CASSKVWGRDRGREQYF.